This record concerns one TCR beta chain sequence. No antigen is known for it. PCR used 60 Vbeta primers and 13 Jbeta primers. This table comes from immunoSEQ multiplex PCR, and its TCRdb copy is limited to in-frame clones, with some not included. The sample yields roughly 150,000 clones, about two thirds seen once. The data stem from a study of cytomegalovirus exposure and HLA in healthy donors. Findings and caveats of the study: HLA allele associations emerged for 16,951 TCR beta sequences in a later analysis, at 0.05 false discovery rate. In a later analysis, V- and J-gene trimming of beta chains associated with a DCLRE1C missense variant, replicated independently.

The clonotype originates from a man aged 30-40 years in good health and CMV-seropositive. Sequenced: PBMCs.

CDR3 bases: TGTGCCAGCGAACCGGGACAGGGCACAGATACGCAGTATTTT. Protein: CASEPGQGTDTQYF. The genes are TRBV19 and TRBJ2-3, with 8 nucleotides matching TRBD1. CDR3 length equals 14 residues. V was pared by 9 bases and J by 1 base, with 6 bases of the junction left unmatched. Germline assignment: CDR1 LNHDA and CDR2 SQIVND (reference sequence).